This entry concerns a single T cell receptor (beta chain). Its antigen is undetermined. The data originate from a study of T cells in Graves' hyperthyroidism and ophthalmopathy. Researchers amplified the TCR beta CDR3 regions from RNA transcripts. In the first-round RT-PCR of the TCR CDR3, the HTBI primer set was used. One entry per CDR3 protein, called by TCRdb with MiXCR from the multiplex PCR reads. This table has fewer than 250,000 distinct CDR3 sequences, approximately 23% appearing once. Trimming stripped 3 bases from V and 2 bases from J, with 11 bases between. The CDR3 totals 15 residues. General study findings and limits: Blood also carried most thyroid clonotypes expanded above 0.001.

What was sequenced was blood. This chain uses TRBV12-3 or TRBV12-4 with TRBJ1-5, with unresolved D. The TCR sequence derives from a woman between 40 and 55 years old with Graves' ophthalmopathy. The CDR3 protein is CASSFSGSGNQPQHF. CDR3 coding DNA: TGTGCCAGCAGTTTCTCCGGATCGGGCAATCAGCCCCAGCATTTT.